The 22 T cell receptor beta chains presented below share a single source sample, sequenced in a study of T-cell reconstitution after alpha-beta-depleted transplantation in children. This sample's TCRbeta library carried unique molecular identifier barcodes. TCRdb reanalysed the PCR reads using MiXCR and keeps one entry per CDR3 protein. Of approximately 350,000 distinct CDR3 sequences listed, 10% are singletons. The source was PBMCs from the stem cell graft donor, collected from the stem cell graft. The receptors here all came from a human donor who donated a stem cell graft to a child with acute lymphoblastic leukemia.

This clonotype was found many times. J is TRBJ2-3 and V is TRBV28; 12 nucleotides align to TRBD1. CDR3 size: 15 residues. CDR1 and CDR2 from the germline V gene are MDHEN and SYDVKM. Germline trimming cut 5 bases from V and 2 bases from J; bases unmatched to any gene: 2. The chain's CDR3 is CASSRGQGATDTQYF. CDR3 in DNA: TGTGCCAGCAGTCGGGGACAGGGGGCCACAGATACGCAGTATTTT.

V usage is TRBV12-3 or TRBV12-4 and J usage is TRBJ2-2, with 8 bases aligning to TRBD1. The CDR3 totals 15 residues. Losses at the gene ends were 3 bases for V and 7 bases for J; bases not matched to a gene: 7. The CDR3: CASSFGTGPSGELFF. In DNA form, the CDR3 reads TGTGCCAGCAGTTTCGGGACAGGTCCAAGCGGGGAGCTGTTTTTT.

This clonotype was counted ten times or more. The chain has TRBV4-3 and TRBJ2-7; TRBD1 matches at 8 bases. The CDR3 has 16 residues. The germline gives CDR1 LGHNA, CDR2 YSLEER. V was clipped by 3 bases and J by 0 bases; unmatched bases: 7. The CDR3 here is CASSQSTGGLSYEQYF. CDR3 DNA: TGCGCCAGCAGCCAGTCTACAGGGGGGCTCTCCTACGAGCAGTACTTC.

V and J are TRBV6-2 or TRBV6-3 and TRBJ2-6; 7 nucleotides align to TRBD2. The length of the CDR3 is 15 residues. Germline CDR1 MNHEY, CDR2 SVGEGT. The junction had 6 bases not matched to a gene; V was cut back by 6 bases and J by 4 bases. The CDR3 nucleotides are TGTGCCAGCAGCCCATCAGCGGGGGGGGCCAACGTCCTGACTTTC. It specifies CASSPSAGGANVLTF.

This clonotype was seen a few times. The chain recombines TRBV14 with TRBJ2-2; weak D call: TRBD2 (5 bases). This CDR3 is built from 15 residues. With 3 bases removed from V and 6 bases from J, the gap between germline ends came to 14 bases. CDR1 SGHDN and CDR2 FVKESK come from the germline V gene. CDR3 loop: CASSHKMVGAGELFF. Written as DNA, the CDR3 is TGTGCCAGCAGCCACAAGATGGTCGGGGCCGGGGAGCTGTTTTTT. Drawing the rest from reference TRBV14 and TRBJ2-2, the complete variable domain is EAGVTQFPSHSVIEKGQTVTLRCDPISGHDNLYWYRRVMGKEIKFLLHFVKESKQDESGMPNNRFLAERTGGTYSTLKVQPAELEDSGVYFCASSHKMVGAGELFFGEGSRLTVL.

V and J are TRBV12-3 or TRBV12-4 and TRBJ2-3, with TRBD2 matching 8 bases. Trimming took 7 bases from V and 7 from J; bases not matched to a gene: 16. The CDR3 is 16 residues long. Here the CDR3 reads CASNLLAAPRAYTQYF. The CDR3 DNA follows: TGTGCCAGCAACCTACTAGCGGCCCCGAGGGCATATACGCAGTATTTT.

Many counts were recorded for this clonotype. The chain carries TRBV12-3 or TRBV12-4 and TRBJ2-1; the D gene is possibly TRBD2 (6 bases). The V end lost 5 bases, the J end lost 6 bases, and 17 bases lay between the germline ends. The CDR3 totals 15 residues. The chain's CDR3 is CASSRGWLEGNEQFF. The CDR3 DNA follows: TGTGCCAGCAGTCGGGGGTGGCTAGAGGGCAATGAGCAGTTCTTC.

Ten or more counts support this clonotype. The chain carries TRBV3-1 and TRBJ2-2; D unclear. Germline V gene sequence: CDR1 LGHDT, CDR2 YNNKEL (reference sequence). Trimming stripped 6 bases from V and 5 bases from J, with 10 bases between. The CDR3 has 13 amino acids. CDR3 DNA sequence: TGTGCCAGCAGTCTTAAGGGAACCGGGGAGCTGTTTTTT. The encoded protein is CASSLKGTGELFF.

In this sample, this clonotype turned up a few times. V is TRBV7-9 and J is TRBJ1-4, with no clear D. CDR1 is SEHNR, CDR2 FQNEAQ, per germline (reference sequence). The CDR3 length is 13 residues. The V gene lost 7 bases and the J gene lost 8 bases, with 14 bases spanning the gap. Here the CDR3 reads CASKRDSWEKLFF. CDR3 sequence (DNA): TGTGCCAGCAAACGGGATTCGTGGGAAAAACTGTTTTTT. The whole variable domain, filled in from reference TRBV7-9 and TRBJ1-4, reads DTGVSQNPRHKITKRGQNVTFRCDPISEHNRLYWYRQTLGQGPEFLTYFQNEAQLEKSRLLSDRFSAERPKGSFSTLEIQRTEQGDSAMYLCASKRDSWEKLFFGSGTQLSVL.

This clonotype was observed a handful of times. The chain uses TRBV18 and TRBJ2-1; 11 nucleotides agree with TRBD2. Trimming cost V 0 bases and J 0 bases; bases outside gene matches: 7. Germline V lookup: CDR1 KGHSH, CDR2 LQKENI. This CDR3 contains 19 residues. The CDR3 protein is CASSPPGLAVASSYNEQFF. The CDR3 nucleotides are TGTGCCAGCTCACCACCGGGACTAGCGGTGGCAAGCTCCTACAATGAGCAGTTCTTC.

This clonotype was counted a single time. This chain connects TRBV20-1 to TRBJ1-1; 9 nucleotides agree with TRBD1. The germline V gene has CDR1 DFQATT and CDR2 SNEGSKA (reference sequence). Trimming cost V 3 bases and J 5 bases; bases outside gene matches: 13. The CDR3 is 16 residues long. The CDR3 region has the DNA TGCAGTGCTAGGGGTAGGGACAGGGTCCTAAGGACTGAAGCTTTCTTT. It is translated as CSARGRDRVLRTEAFF.

Only a few counts were recorded for this clonotype. V is TRBV5-6 and J is TRBJ2-5, with D uncertain. CDR3 size: 14 residues. V shed 4 bases and J shed 3 bases, with 13 bases lying between them. Germline V lookup: CDR1 SGHDT, CDR2 YYEEEE. CDR3 sequence (DNA): TGTGCCAGCAGCCTCCCGGACCCTAAAGAGACCCAGTACTTC. This gives the protein CASSLPDPKETQYF.

CDR3 DNA: TGTGCCAGCAGTAAGACCCCCGGGACAGGGGTCTTTGAGACCCAGTACTTC. Translating gives CASSKTPGTGVFETQYF. V is TRBV12-3 or TRBV12-4 and J is TRBJ2-5, with 10 bases matching TRBD1. The V gene end was trimmed by 5 bases and the J gene end by 5 bases; junction bases not matched to a gene: 14. The CDR3 covers 17 residues.

The chain has TRBV18 and TRBJ1-1; D remains unclear. The CDR3 runs 14 residues. Looked up from germline, CDR1 is KGHSH and CDR2 is LQKENI. The V gene lost 2 bases and the J gene lost 2 bases, with 9 bases spanning the gap. DNA of the CDR3: TGTGCCAGCTCACCAAAAGGTAGCAACACTGAAGCTTTCTTT. Protein: CASSPKGSNTEAFF.

This chain links TRBV7-8 with TRBJ2-1; no clear D. The CDR3 contains 13 residues. V was shortened by 5 bases and J by 9 bases, with 14 bases between the two germline ends. CDR1 is SGHVS, CDR2 FQNEAQ, per germline. For the CDR3, the DNA is TGTGCCAGCAGCGTCTTGAGCGATCGTGAGCAGTTCTTC. Protein sequence: CASSVLSDREQFF.

J is TRBJ2-7 and V is TRBV11-2, with 10 nucleotides matching TRBD1. This CDR3 has 14 residues. After removal of 1 base from V and 6 bases from J, the junction contained 3 bases not matched to a gene. Germline V gene lookup returns CDR1 SGHAT and CDR2 FQNNGV. The CDR3 DNA is TGTGCCAGCAGCTTAGTAGACAGGGGGCGCGAGCAGTACTTC. Its protein product is CASSLVDRGREQYF.

This clonotype has ten or more counts. The chain couples TRBV12-3 or TRBV12-4 to TRBJ1-5; D gene unclear. This CDR3 is built from 14 residues. V shed 7 bases and J shed 0 bases, with 10 bases lying between them. For the CDR3, the DNA is TGTGCCAGCACACTAGGAGATAGCAATCAGCCCCAGCATTTT. Encoded protein: CASTLGDSNQPQHF.

V and J are TRBV7-3 and TRBJ2-1, with 7 bases aligning to TRBD2. Per germline, CDR1 SGHTA and CDR2 FQGTGA. The CDR3 loop spans 17 amino acids. The V gene end was trimmed by 4 bases and the J gene end by 4 bases; junction bases not matched to a gene: 13. Here the CDR3 DNA reads TGTGCCAGCAGCTCGAACGGCGGGAGTTGTGGGTACAATGAGCAGTTCTTC. Its protein is CASSSNGGSCGYNEQFF.

A few counts support this clonotype. The rearrangement links TRBV12-3 or TRBV12-4 to TRBJ2-1; D unclear. This CDR3 has 12 residues. V was shortened by 5 bases and J by 10 bases, with 12 bases between the two germline ends. Here the CDR3 reads CASSRWGGEQFF. Written as DNA, the CDR3 is TGTGCCAGCAGTCGGTGGGGTGGGGAGCAGTTCTTC.

This clonotype occurred a few times. V is TRBV5-1 and J is TRBJ2-1; D gene ambiguous. Between the trimmed V and J ends, which lost 4 bases and 8 bases, there was a span of 13 bases. The V gene's germline CDR1 is SGHRS and CDR2 YFSETQ. This CDR3 contains 13 residues. CDR3 sequence (DNA): TGCGCCAGCAGCCTGGACCCCCCGGATGAGCAGTTCTTC. This encodes CASSLDPPDEQFF.

The V call is TRBV7-2, the J call TRBJ2-3, with 9 nucleotides matching TRBD1. The CDR3 is 15 residues long. Germline assignment: CDR1 SGHTA and CDR2 FQGNSA. The trim removed 5 bases at V and 4 bases at J, leaving 7 bases unmatched. CDR3 nucleotides: TGTGCCAGCAGCCATCGACAGGGGGGGGCAGATACGCAGTATTTT. It codes for CASSHRQGGADTQYF.

This clonotype was counted many times. This chain links TRBV29-1 with TRBJ2-7; D not certain. The V and J ends lost 7 bases and 0 bases respectively, with 19 bases between them. This CDR3 is built from 15 residues. Per the germline V gene, CDR1 is SQVTM and CDR2 is ANQGSEA. Here the CDR3 reads CSAVGTRPHSYEQYF. For the CDR3, the DNA is TGCAGCGCCGTGGGAACCAGGCCCCACTCCTACGAGCAGTACTTC.